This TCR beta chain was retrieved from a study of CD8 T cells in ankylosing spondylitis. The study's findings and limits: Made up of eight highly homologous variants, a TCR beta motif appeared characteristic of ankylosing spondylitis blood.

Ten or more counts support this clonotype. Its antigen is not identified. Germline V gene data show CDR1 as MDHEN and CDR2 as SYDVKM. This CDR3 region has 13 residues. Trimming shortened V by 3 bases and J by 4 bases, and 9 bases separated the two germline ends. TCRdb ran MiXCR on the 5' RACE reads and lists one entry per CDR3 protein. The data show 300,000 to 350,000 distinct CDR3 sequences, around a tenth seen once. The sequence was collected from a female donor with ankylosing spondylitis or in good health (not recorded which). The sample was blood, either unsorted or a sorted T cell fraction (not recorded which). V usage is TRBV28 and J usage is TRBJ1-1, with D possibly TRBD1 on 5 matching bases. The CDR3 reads CASSLEQATEAFF. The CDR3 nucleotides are TGTGCCAGCAGTTTGGAACAGGCCACTGAAGCTTTCTTT. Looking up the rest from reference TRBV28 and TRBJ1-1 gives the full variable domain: DVKVTQSSRYLVKRTGEKVFLECVQDMDHENMFWYRQDPGLGLRLIYFSYDVKMKEKGDIPEGYSVSREKKERFSLILESASTNQTSMYLCASSLEQATEAFFGQGTRLTVV.